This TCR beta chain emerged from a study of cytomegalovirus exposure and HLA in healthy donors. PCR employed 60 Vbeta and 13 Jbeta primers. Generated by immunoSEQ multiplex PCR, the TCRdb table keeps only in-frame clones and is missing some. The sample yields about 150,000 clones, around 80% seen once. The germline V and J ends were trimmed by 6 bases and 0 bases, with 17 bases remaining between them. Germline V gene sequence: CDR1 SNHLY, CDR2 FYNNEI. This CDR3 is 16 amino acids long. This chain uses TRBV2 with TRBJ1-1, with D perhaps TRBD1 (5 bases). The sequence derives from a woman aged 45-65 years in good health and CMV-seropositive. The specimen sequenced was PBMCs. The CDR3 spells CASRKRGTSVNTEAFF. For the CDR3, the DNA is TGTGCCAGCAGAAAGCGGGGGACCTCTGTGAACACTGAAGCTTTCTTT.